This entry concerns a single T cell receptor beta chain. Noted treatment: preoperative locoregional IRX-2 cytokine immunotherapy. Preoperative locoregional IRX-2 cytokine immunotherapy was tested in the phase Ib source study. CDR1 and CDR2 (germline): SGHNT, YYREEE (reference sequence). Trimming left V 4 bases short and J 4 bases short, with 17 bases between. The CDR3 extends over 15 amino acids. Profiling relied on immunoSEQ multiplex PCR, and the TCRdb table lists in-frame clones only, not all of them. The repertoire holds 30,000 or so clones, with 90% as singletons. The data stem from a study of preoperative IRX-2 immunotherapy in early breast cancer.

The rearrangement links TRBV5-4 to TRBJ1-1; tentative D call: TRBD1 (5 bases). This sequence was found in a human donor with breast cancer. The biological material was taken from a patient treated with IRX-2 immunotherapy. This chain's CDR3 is CASSHPPAGLTEAFF. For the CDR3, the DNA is TGTGCCAGCAGCCATCCCCCAGCGGGGCTCACTGAAGCTTTCTTT.